The TCR beta chain under discussion was sequenced for a study of naive and memory T cell subsets. Study-wide results and limits: Clonotypes are single alpha or beta chains, not paired receptors. Possibly reflecting memory cells re-expressing CD45RA, a few larger clonotypes occurred in naive repertoires, especially CD8.

The beta constant-region primer was an equimolar mix of two oligonucleotides covering TRBC1 and TRBC2. One entry per CDR3 protein results from TCRdb running MiXCR on the UMI-ligation and nested PCR reads. This sample carries 130,000 to 150,000 distinct CDR3 sequences, 17% of them seen once, and the ten largest clones take approximately 0.15%. This CDR3 is 15 amino acids long. Germline loops: CDR1 LGHNA, CDR2 YSLEER. Unmatched junction bases numbered 0, after V lost 0 bases and J lost 3 bases. This clonotype was observed a handful of times. Its target is not known. Four subsets defined by CD45RA and CD27 were sorted after CD3, CD4, CD8 and live/dead staining.

The sequenced sample consisted of naive CD4+ T cells from blood. The TCR comes from a human donor in good health. The gene calls are TRBV4-3 and TRBJ2-7; the match to TRBD2 covers 12 bases. CDR3 DNA: TGCGCCAGCAGCCAAGAGACTAGCGGGAGCTACGAGCAGTACTTC. Its protein product is CASSQETSGSYEQYF.